What follows are 30 T cell receptor beta chains derived from one specimen sequenced in a study of regulatory T cells in long-lasting Graves disease (dated by TCRdb to the early 2020s). Library preparation employed multiplex PCR. Sequencing used an Illumina HiSeq 4000. CDR3 regions were amplified by Arm-PCR with iRepertoire HTBI primers to construct TCR beta libraries. TCRdb trimmed public reads at Q25 via fastp, called clones via MiXCR and kept in-frame beta chains. A single entry per CDR3 protein holds the most common genes and DNA from its merged rows. The sample has 440,000 or so distinct CDR3 sequences on record, just under 15% of them singletons. Approximately 15% of the sample lies in the top ten. Taken with the paper, the label for time point translates to: newly diagnosed GD, antithyroid drugs for less than 3 months. For both TCR sequencing and RNA sequencing, RNA was extracted from PBMCs in TRIzol.

The same sample was also used in a study of T cells in Graves' hyperthyroidism and ophthalmopathy.

The specimen comprised peripheral blood mononuclear cells (PBMCs), sampled at new diagnosis, from a patient treated with antithyroid drugs. These TCRs come from a woman aged 25-40 years with Graves disease. Donor details come from another sample of the same person, matched by shared clones.

The rearrangement joins TRBV28 to TRBJ2-3; D is perhaps TRBD2 (6 bases). V lost 2 bases and J 4 bases, leaving 16 bases between the germline ends. Germline CDR1 MDHEN, CDR2 SYDVKM. CDR3 length equals 16 residues. The CDR3 nucleotides read TGTGCCAGCAGTTTAAGTGGCGGGGTTGAGGCAGATACGCAGTATTTT. Its protein product is CASSLSGGVEADTQYF. Full variable domain (rest looked up from reference TRBV28 and TRBJ2-3): DVKVTQSSRYLVKRTGEKVFLECVQDMDHENMFWYRQDPGLGLRLIYFSYDVKMKEKGDIPEGYSVSREKKERFSLILESASTNQTSMYLCASSLSGGVEADTQYFGPGTRLTVL.

Notes on this clonotype: Its ends do not fully match the called genes, so a read error is possible. The rearrangement uses TRBV24-1 and TRBJ1-2; the D gene is possibly TRBD1 (6 bases). Per germline, CDR1 KGHDR and CDR2 SFDVKD. There are 12 residues in the CDR3. The DNA of the CDR3 is TGTGCCACCAGTGAAACAGGGACTGGCTACGCCTTC. Amino acid sequence: CATSETGTGYAF.

This chain joins TRBV4-2 and TRBJ2-7, with TRBD2 as a possible D gene (5 bases). Trimming shortened V by 1 base and J by 0 bases, and 7 bases separated the two germline ends. CDR1 and CDR2 from the germline V gene are LGHNA and YNFKEQ. This CDR3 comprises 14 residues. CDR3 in DNA: TGTGCCAGCAGCCAAGGGGAGAGCTCCTACGAGCAGTACTTC. This translates into CASSQGESSYEQYF.

This clonotype showed up many times. The chain couples TRBV3-1 to TRBJ1-1; D is uncertain. Germline CDR1 and CDR2: LGHDT and YNNKEL (reference sequence). V was trimmed by 1 base and J by 1 base, leaving 19 bases between them. This CDR3 is built from 18 residues. This CDR3 is CASSQVTGVGRANTEAFF. CDR3 coding DNA: TGTGCCAGCAGCCAAGTAACCGGGGTAGGGAGGGCGAACACTGAAGCTTTCTTT.

There are many counts of this clonotype. The V gene is TRBV7-9, the J gene TRBJ1-4; 8 bases align to TRBD1. The CDR3 covers 16 residues. Germline-derived CDR1 and CDR2 are SEHNR and FQNEAQ (reference sequence). V was pared by 3 bases and J by 1 base, with 4 bases of the junction left unmatched. The CDR3 loop reads CASSLSGGVTNEKLFF. The CDR3 DNA reads as TGTGCCAGCAGCTTGTCAGGGGGCGTAACTAATGAAAAACTGTTTTTT.

This clonotype was observed many times. V is TRBV7-9 and J is TRBJ1-1; D gene ambiguous. V was trimmed by 5 bases and J by 3 bases, leaving 10 bases between them. Germline CDR1 is SEHNR and CDR2 is FQNEAQ (reference sequence). This CDR3 is built from 13 residues. The CDR3 DNA is TGTGCCAGCAGCGGGAGACCGGACACTGAAGCTTTCTTT. Amino acid sequence: CASSGRPDTEAFF.

For this clonotype: A read error is possible here, since a much larger clone lies one base away. The CDR3 DNA reads TGTGTCATCACTAGAACAGGGGCCAATGAGCAGTTCTTC. It encodes CVITRTGANEQFF. The V gene is TRBV10-3, the J gene TRBJ2-1, with 7 nucleotides matching TRBD1. The V gene's germline CDR1 is ENHRY and CDR2 SYGVKD. The CDR3 is made up of 13 amino acids.

V and J are TRBV10-3 and TRBJ1-5; D is perhaps TRBD1 (6 bases). Trimming took 2 bases from V and 7 from J, leaving 9 bases between them. CDR1 and CDR2 from the germline V gene are ENHRY and SYGVKD. CDR3 length: 13 amino acids. The CDR3 protein is CAISEIGGQPQHF. The DNA for the CDR3 is TGTGCCATCAGTGAGATCGGGGGCCAGCCCCAGCATTTT.

This clonotype was seen at least ten times. The V call is TRBV20-1, the J call TRBJ2-3; 7 bases line up with TRBD1. Per the germline V gene, CDR1 is DFQATT and CDR2 is SNEGSKA (reference sequence). The CDR3 extends over 12 amino acids. V was clipped by 6 bases and J by 4 bases; unmatched bases: 4. The CDR3 region is CSARQGPDTQYF. The CDR3 DNA reads TGCAGTGCCAGACAGGGTCCAGATACGCAGTATTTT.

This chain joins TRBV7-9 and TRBJ1-5, with D unclear. The CDR3 extends over 12 amino acids. V was cut by 5 bases and J by 4 bases, with 6 bases left in between. CDR1 is SEHNR and CDR2 is FQNEAQ in the germline V gene (reference sequence). CDR3 amino acids: CASSRTNQPQHF. In nucleotides, the CDR3 is TGTGCCAGCAGCAGGACTAATCAGCCCCAGCATTTT.

This clonotype was seen ten or more times. This sequence joins TRBV18 and TRBJ2-5; maybe TRBD1 (6 bases). V lost 8 bases and J 5 bases, leaving 15 bases between the germline ends. The CDR3 has 13 amino acids. Germline V lookup: CDR1 KGHSH, CDR2 LQKENI. The CDR3 region has the DNA TGTGCCAGCAGTCCACAGGGTGGGGAGACCCAGTACTTC. Translation: CASSPQGGETQYF.

V usage is TRBV20-1 and J usage is TRBJ2-7; unclear D gene. Germline V gene lookup returns CDR1 DFQATT and CDR2 SNEGSKA (reference sequence). The V and J ends lost 2 bases and 7 bases respectively, with 12 bases between them. The CDR3 spans 12 residues. The CDR3 region has the DNA TGCAGTGCTAGAAGGGCGTCTGATGAGCAGTACTTC. Amino acids: CSARRASDEQYF.

The chain joins TRBV19 to TRBJ1-1, with 7 bases identical to TRBD1. Germline CDR1 and CDR2: LNHDA and SQIVND (reference sequence). Trimming took 4 bases from V and 1 from J; bases not matched to a gene: 9. CDR3 size: 16 residues. The CDR3 DNA reads TGTGCCAGTAGTAGGTTGCAGGGACAGACGAACACTGAAGCTTTCTTT. This codes for CASSRLQGQTNTEAFF. Looking up the rest from reference TRBV19 and TRBJ1-1 gives the full variable domain: DGGITQSPKYLFRKEGQNVTLSCEQNLNHDAMYWYRQDPGQGLRLIYYSQIVNDFQKGDIAEGYSVSREKKESFPLTVTSAQKNPTAFYLCASSRLQGQTNTEAFFGQGTRLTVV.

V usage is TRBV27 and J usage is TRBJ2-2; 15 positions match TRBD2. In germline, CDR1 is MNHEY, CDR2 SMNVEV (reference sequence). Trimming took 2 bases from V and 6 from J; bases not matched to a gene: 7. CDR3 length equals 18 residues. CDR3 sequence: CASSLEVGLAGGPGELFF. The CDR3 DNA sequence: TGTGCCAGCAGTTTAGAGGTGGGACTAGCGGGAGGTCCCGGGGAGCTGTTTTTT.

A note on this clonotype: A much larger clone differs from this one at a single base, so this may be a read error. This chain connects TRBV2 to TRBJ1-1; D gene unclear. The germline gives CDR1 SNHLY, CDR2 FYNNEI. The CDR3 is made up of 11 amino acids. The CDR3 loop is CASSEDLEASF. The CDR3 bases are TGTGCCAGCAGTGAGGATTTAGAAGCTTCCTTT.

This clonotype appeared many times. The J gene is TRBJ2-1, the V gene TRBV12-3 or TRBV12-4; D might be TRBD1 (6 bases). V was cut by 2 bases and J by 15 bases, with 17 bases left in between. The CDR3 spans 13 residues. The CDR3 loop is CASSLLSLQGMFF. CDR3 DNA sequence: TGTGCCAGCAGTTTATTGTCGTTACAGGGAATGTTCTTC.

At least ten counts were recorded for this clonotype. This chain uses TRBV11-2 with TRBJ2-1; 10 bases map to TRBD1. Per the germline V gene, CDR1 is SGHAT and CDR2 is FQNNGV. The CDR3 totals 15 residues. The J segment lost 4 bases and the V segment lost 4 bases, leaving 4 bases of the junction unmatched. The CDR3 here is CASSWGQGRYNEQFF. The CDR3 DNA sequence: TGTGCCAGCAGCTGGGGACAGGGGAGATACAATGAGCAGTTCTTC. Filled out from reference TRBV11-2 and TRBJ2-1, the complete variable domain reads EAGVAQSPRYKIIEKRQSVAFWCNPISGHATLYWYQQILGQGPKLLIQFQNNGVVDDSQLPKDRFSAERLKGVDSTLKIQPAKLEDSAVYLCASSWGQGRYNEQFFGPGTRLTVL.

The chain employs TRBV24-1 and TRBJ2-3; D tentatively fits TRBD1 or TRBD2 (5 bases each). The V gene lost 4 bases and the J gene lost 0 bases, with 7 bases spanning the gap. Germline V CDR1 and CDR2: KGHDR, SFDVKD. This CDR3 region has 14 residues. CDR3 in DNA: TGTGCCACCAGTGAGAGGGGTAGCACAGATACGCAGTATTTT. It translates to CATSERGSTDTQYF.

This chain joins TRBV9 and TRBJ2-6; D call uncertain. This CDR3 spans 16 amino acids. The germline CDR1 and CDR2 sequences are SGDLS and YYNGEE. V lost 1 base to trimming and J lost 0 bases, with 8 bases between them. CDR3 sequence: CASSVWASSGANVLTF. In nucleotides, the CDR3 is TGTGCCAGCAGCGTATGGGCCAGCTCTGGGGCCAACGTCCTGACTTTC.

This clonotype was counted between two and nine times. The chain uses TRBV10-3 and TRBJ2-3; 15 bases line up with TRBD2. This CDR3 region has 17 residues. The V segment lost 3 bases and the J segment 4 bases; nucleotides outside the gene matches: 5. Germline CDR1 ENHRY, CDR2 SYGVKD. The CDR3 spells CAISDGLAGGVPDTQYF. The CDR3 DNA sequence: TGTGCCATCAGTGATGGACTAGCGGGAGGGGTCCCAGATACGCAGTATTTT.

The genes are TRBV11-2 and TRBJ2-7; D is possibly TRBD1 (5 bases). V shed 5 bases and J shed 2 bases, with 13 bases lying between them. CDR3 length: 14 amino acids. Germline loops: CDR1 SGHAT, CDR2 FQNNGV. The CDR3 DNA reads as TGTGCCAGCAGCAAATCCTGGGGCACCTACGAGCAGTACTTC. Amino acid sequence: CASSKSWGTYEQYF. Full variable domain (remainder filled in from reference TRBV11-2 and TRBJ2-7): EAGVAQSPRYKIIEKRQSVAFWCNPISGHATLYWYQQILGQGPKLLIQFQNNGVVDDSQLPKDRFSAERLKGVDSTLKIQPAKLEDSAVYLCASSKSWGTYEQYFGPGTRLTVT.

Many counts were recorded for this clonotype. This chain uses TRBV11-1 with TRBJ1-2; no clear D. The CDR3 length is 14 residues. Trimming left V 1 base short and J 4 bases short, with 10 bases between. Germline lookup yields CDR1 SGHAT and CDR2 FQDESV (reference sequence). Here the CDR3 reads CASSLGDTAYGYTF. CDR3 nucleotides: TGTGCCAGCAGCTTAGGAGACACCGCCTATGGCTACACCTTC.

In its sample, this clonotype was seen many times. The chain has TRBV4-1 and TRBJ1-1; perhaps TRBD1 as D (5 bases). Per germline, CDR1 MGHRA and CDR2 YSYEKL. The V and J ends lost 2 bases and 4 bases respectively, with 11 bases between them. The length of the CDR3 is 14 residues. CDR3: CASSQYSGGTEAFF. The DNA for the CDR3 is TGCGCCAGCAGCCAATACTCGGGGGGCACTGAAGCTTTCTTT.

This clonotype was recorded at least ten times. This chain links TRBV12-3 or TRBV12-4 with TRBJ1-6; TRBD1 agrees at 7 bases. The CDR3 has 14 amino acids. Trimming removed 6 bases from V and 9 bases from J; junction bases left unmatched: 8. CDR3 residues: CASSRDRVRSPLHF. The CDR3 DNA is TGTGCCAGCAGCCGCGACAGGGTTCGTTCACCCCTCCACTTT.

The J gene is TRBJ2-1, the V gene TRBV20-1; D is possibly TRBD2 (6 bases). The CDR3 spans 12 residues. V lost 4 bases and J 7 bases, leaving 11 bases between the germline ends. Germline V gives CDR1 DFQATT, CDR2 SNEGSKA (reference sequence). Written as DNA, the CDR3 is TGCAGTGCTACGGGAGCCCAAAATGAGCAGTTCTTC. This gives the protein CSATGAQNEQFF.

J is TRBJ1-2 and V is TRBV24-1; D is unclear. The CDR3 extends over 14 amino acids. Germline V CDR1 and CDR2: KGHDR, SFDVKD. V was pared by 8 bases and J by 4 bases, with 16 bases between. In nucleotides, the CDR3 is TGTGCCACCAACTCACCAACGGACCCCTATGGCTACACCTTC. Encoded protein: CATNSPTDPYGYTF.

This clonotype was counted at least ten times. The CDR3 DNA reads TGTGCCAGCAGCGGGACAGTGGCGTATGGCTACACCTTC. Translation gives CASSGTVAYGYTF. This chain joins TRBV11-2 and TRBJ1-2, with 7 bases fitting TRBD1. There are 13 residues in the CDR3. Germline loops: CDR1 SGHAT, CDR2 FQNNGV. J lost 5 bases, V lost 5 bases, and 5 bases had no gene match.

This clonotype appeared many times. This sequence joins TRBV30 and TRBJ1-5; D gene ambiguous. The CDR3 length is 14 residues. Germline values: CDR1 GTSNPN, CDR2 SVGIG (reference sequence). Between the trimmed V and J ends, which lost 3 bases and 7 bases, there was a span of 16 bases. Here the CDR3 reads CAWSKTPRGQPQHF. In nucleotides, the CDR3 is TGTGCCTGGAGCAAGACACCTAGAGGGCAGCCCCAGCATTTT.

This clonotype has a count of ten or more. CDR3 sequence: CASSLKTNTEAFF. DNA for the CDR3: TGTGCCAGCAGCTTAAAAACGAACACTGAAGCTTTCTTT. The chain recombines TRBV11-2 with TRBJ1-1; D not certain. The CDR3 spans 13 residues. The germline V and J ends were trimmed by 2 bases and 1 base, with 5 bases remaining between them. Germline CDR1 reads SGHAT; CDR2 reads FQNNGV.

This clonotype was seen at least ten times. The rearrangement joins TRBV19 to TRBJ2-1; 10 bases fit TRBD2. Germline V gives CDR1 LNHDA, CDR2 SQIVND (reference sequence). The CDR3 runs 15 residues. Losses at the gene ends were 1 base for V and 7 bases for J; bases not matched to a gene: 4. The CDR3: CASSIAASGSNEQFF. As DNA, the CDR3 is TGTGCCAGTAGTATAGCGGCTAGCGGGAGTAATGAGCAGTTCTTC.